One and the same sample provided the 10 T cell receptor beta chains below, sequenced in a study of regulatory T cells in long-lasting Graves disease. This sample's time point: persistent/refractory GD, antithyroid drugs over 5 years with positive TRAb. PBMCs provided the RNA from which the TCR library was made. Relying on iRepertoire HTBI primers and Arm-PCR of CDR3 regions, the team built TCR beta libraries. TCRdb recomputed calls from the multiplex PCR reads with MiXCR, one row per CDR3 protein. Of 700,000 or so distinct CDR3 sequences in the sample, around 32% were seen once. The input for sequencing was peripheral blood mononuclear cells (PBMCs), taken when the disease was refractory, from a patient treated with antithyroid drugs. These receptors were collected from a female donor with Graves disease.

This clonotype was counted many times. The DNA for the CDR3 is TGTGCCAGCAGTTTATACAGGATGACCTTCTTT. This encodes CASSLYRMTFF. The genes are TRBV28 and TRBJ1-1; maybe TRBD1 (5 bases). The germline V gene encodes CDR1 MDHEN and CDR2 SYDVKM. V lost 1 base to trimming and J lost 14 bases, with 11 bases between them. The CDR3 has 11 amino acids.

The chain couples TRBV27 to TRBJ1-1; 9 positions match TRBD1. The CDR3 totals 17 residues. In germline, CDR1 is MNHEY, CDR2 SMNVEV (reference sequence). Unmatched junction bases numbered 11, after V lost 6 bases and J lost 0 bases. In DNA form, the CDR3 reads TGTGCCAGCAGGAAGATCCTAGGACAGGGGATGAACACTGAAGCTTTCTTT. Translating it yields CASRKILGQGMNTEAFF.

V is TRBV9 and J is TRBJ2-3; 10 bases line up with TRBD1. V shed 0 bases and J 2 bases; nucleotides not matched to a gene: 9. The germline V gene encodes CDR1 SGDLS and CDR2 YYNGEE. The CDR3 runs to 18 residues. The CDR3 DNA reads as TGTGCCAGCAGCGTAGGTTTCCGGGACAGGGGACCCACAGATACGCAGTATTTT. Translating gives CASSVGFRDRGPTDTQYF. Based on the CDR3 plus reference TRBV9 and TRBJ2-3, the full variable domain is DSGVTQTPKHLITATGQRVTLRCSPRSGDLSVYWYQQSLDQGLQFLIQYYNGEERAKGNILERFSAQQFPDLHSELNLSSLELGDSALYFCASSVGFRDRGPTDTQYFGPGTRLTVL.

The gene calls are TRBV7-9 and TRBJ2-7; 7 bases match TRBD2. This CDR3 has 14 amino acids. The V gene's germline CDR1 is SEHNR and CDR2 FQNEAQ (reference sequence). Trimming at V came to 7 bases and at J to 1 base, leaving 7 bases not matched to a gene. The CDR3 DNA is TGTGCCAGCACGTTCGGACTAGTATCCTACGAGCAGTACTTC. The encoded protein is CASTFGLVSYEQYF. Drawing the rest from reference TRBV7-9 and TRBJ2-7, the complete variable domain is DTGVSQNPRHKITKRGQNVTFRCDPISEHNRLYWYRQTLGQGPEFLTYFQNEAQLEKSRLLSDRFSAERPKGSFSTLEIQRTEQGDSAMYLCASTFGLVSYEQYFGPGTRLTVT.

This clonotype was seen at least ten times. This chain links TRBV5-1 with TRBJ1-1; D may be TRBD1 (6 bases). Trimming cost V 4 bases and J 0 bases, with 10 bases left between them. The CDR3 sequence is 14 residues long. Germline V CDR1 and CDR2: SGHRS, YFSETQ. CDR3 protein: CASSNRDMNTEAFF. DNA of the CDR3: TGCGCCAGCAGCAACCGGGACATGAACACTGAAGCTTTCTTT.

This clonotype has only a few counts. The CDR3 nucleotides are TGTGCCAGCAGCGGAGGGGGCATGGAGACCCAGTACTTC. The encoded protein is CASSGGGMETQYF. The chain uses TRBV9 and TRBJ2-5, with 7 bases lining up with TRBD1. Per the germline V gene, CDR1 is SGDLS and CDR2 is YYNGEE. The CDR3 spans 13 residues. V lost 3 bases and J lost 5; bases outside the gene matches: 4.

The chain combines TRBV11-2 with TRBJ2-7; D not certain. Trimming shortened V by 0 bases and J by 0 bases, and 18 bases separated the two germline ends. Germline CDR1 and CDR2: SGHAT and FQNNGV. The CDR3 spans 18 residues. Written as DNA, the CDR3 is TGTGCCAGCAGCTTAGACTTGATCCACGACCCCAGCTCCTACGAGCAGTACTTC. This sequence encodes CASSLDLIHDPSSYEQYF.

With respect to this clonotype: A much larger clone lies a single base off, so this may be a read error. The chain carries TRBV2 and TRBJ1-5; a possible D gene is TRBD1 (5 bases). CDR3 length equals 14 residues. CDR1 is SNHLY and CDR2 is FYNNEI in the germline V gene. Here the CDR3 reads CACSGRQTNQPQHF. In DNA form, the CDR3 reads TGTGCCTGCAGTGGACGACAGACCAATCAGCCCCAGCATTTT.

This clonotype was counted ten times or more. V and J are TRBV20-1 and TRBJ2-5, with TRBD2 matching 10 bases. Germline CDR1 DFQATT, CDR2 SNEGSKA (reference sequence). V shed 5 bases, J shed 3 bases, and the junction held 15 bases outside the gene matches. The CDR3 has 17 residues. The CDR3 region is CSAWPFQGLAGEETQYF. In DNA form, the CDR3 reads TGCAGTGCTTGGCCCTTTCAAGGGCTAGCGGGAGAAGAGACCCAGTACTTC.

This clonotype has just a few counts. V gene TRBV29-1 combines with J gene TRBJ2-7, with 9 bases fitting TRBD2. Germline values: CDR1 SQVTM, CDR2 ANQGSEA. The CDR3 covers 14 residues. V shed 6 bases, J shed 2 bases, and the junction held 8 bases outside the gene matches. Written as DNA, the CDR3 is TGCAGCGTCAGTTGGCGGGAGGGGACCTACGAGCAGTACTTC. Its protein product is CSVSWREGTYEQYF.